This entry is about one T cell receptor beta chain. Its antigen is unknown. The sample comes from a study of T cell repertoires and HLA-DP antigens. The CDR3 runs 14 residues. V was pared by 6 bases and J by 4 bases, with 11 bases between. Germline V gene sequence: CDR1 SGHRS, CDR2 YFSETQ. Using immunoSEQ multiplex PCR, the repertoire was profiled, and TCRdb retains in-frame clones only, with some absent. The profile shows about 73,000 clones, around four fifths of them singletons. The TCR was taken from a man aged 55 to 70 in good health and CMV-seronegative. The chain couples TRBV5-1 to TRBJ1-6, with D possibly TRBD1 on 5 matching bases. Sequencing was done on a sample of CD4+ T cells from PBMCs. The CDR3 nucleotides read TGCGCCAGCAACCCCGGGGGTTATAATTCACCCCTCCACTTT. It yields the protein CASNPGGYNSPLHF. The full variable domain, rest sourced from reference TRBV5-1 and TRBJ1-6, is KAGVTQTPRYLIKTRGQQVTLSCSPISGHRSVSWYQQTPGQGLQFLFEYFSETQRNKGNFPGRFSGRQFSNSRSEMNVSTLELGDSALYLCASNPGGYNSPLHFGNGTRLTVT.